This T cell receptor (beta chain) was identified during a study of T cell clones after liver transplantation. The study's findings and limits: Post-transplant time points were not standardized, so conclusions are preliminary.

A remark on this clone: Its antigen remains unknown.

Repertoires were generated with immunoSEQ multiplex PCR, while TCRdb's copy carries only in-frame clones and drops some. The repertoire holds approximately 7,300 clones, with 75% to 85% as singletons. This CDR3 comprises 15 residues. With 0 bases removed from V and 2 bases from J, the gap between germline ends came to 11 bases. CDR1 and CDR2 (germline): MGHRA, YSYEKL. Sample: CD8+ T cells from blood, taken before liver transplant. The TCR sequence derives from a human donor who received a liver transplant. V gene TRBV4-1 combines with J gene TRBJ2-7; D perhaps matches TRBD2 (5 bases). The CDR3: CASSQDLTGTYEQYF. The DNA for the CDR3 is TGCGCCAGCAGCCAAGACCTAACGGGAACCTACGAGCAGTACTTC.